This is a list of T cell receptor beta chains from one sample in a study of technical replicates of blood from a handful of donors. Sequencing was performed with immunoSEQ multiplex PCR; in TCRdb, only in-frame clones are kept and a portion is missing. The sample shows 51,000 or so clones, around nine tenths of them seen only once. Sequenced sample: PBMCs. These receptors were collected from a human donor in good health. Some clones in this sample may be carry-over from other donors' samples. Each CDR3 is given with its conserved first and last residue. The D gene is left open where the match is weak. Size values are once, few and many counts, or a class for expanded clones, and some rows have none.

j_call,d_call,v_call,clone_size,cdr3_aa,cdr3_nt
TRBJ1-1,NA,TRBV7-9,NA,CASSLWDGGTEAFF,TGTGCCAGCAGCCTTTGGGATGGAGGGACTGAAGCTTTCTTT
TRBJ2-2,NA,TRBV4-3,once,CASSQEGPGELFF,TGCGCCAGCAGCCAAGAGGGCCCCGGGGAGCTGTTTTTT
TRBJ1-4,NA,TRBV27,NA,CASSLTGFVHEKLFF,TGTGCCAGCAGTTTAACAGGGTTCGTTCATGAAAAACTGTTTTTT
TRBJ1-6,TRBD1,TRBV2,once,CASSVWTGNSPLHF,TGTGCCAGCAGTGTATGGACAGGCAATTCACCCCTCCACTTT
TRBJ1-4,NA,TRBV5-6,NA,CASSLLSVEKLFF,TGTGCCAGCAGCTTGCTTTCCGTCGAAAAACTGTTTTTT
TRBJ1-2,NA,TRBV30,NA,CAWRRQGGGYTF,TGTGCCTGGAGACGTCAGGGAGGGGGCTACACCTTC
TRBJ2-3,NA,TRBV5-1,NA,CASSAGWDLSSTDTQYF,TGCGCCAGCAGCGCGGGGTGGGACTTGTCTAGCACAGATACGCAGTATTTT
TRBJ1-3,NA,TRBV5-1,NA,CASSVGDGNTIYF,TGCGCCAGCAGCGTGGGAGATGGAAACACCATATATTTT
TRBJ1-1,NA,TRBV19,NA,CASSPRQNTEAFF,TGTGCCAGTAGTCCTCGACAGAACACTGAAGCTTTCTTT
TRBJ2-3,NA,TRBV27,NA,CASSQPGTPRSWDTQYF,TGTGCCAGCAGTCAACCCGGGACACCAAGATCATGGGATACGCAGTATTTT
TRBJ1-5,NA,TRBV10-3,NA,CAISDVGAPQPQHF,TGTGCCATCAGTGATGTGGGGGCCCCTCAGCCCCAGCATTTT
TRBJ1-6,NA,TRBV6-5,NA,CASNQRGDSPLHF,TGTGCCAGCAATCAAAGGGGTGATTCACCCCTCCACTTT
TRBJ2-2,TRBD2,TRBV7-9,NA,CASSYSGGNTGELFF,TGTGCCAGCAGCTATAGCGGGGGGAACACCGGGGAGCTGTTTTTT
TRBJ2-7,TRBD2,TRBV7-9,NA,CASSSSSGRAYEQYF,TGTGCCAGCAGCTCCTCTAGCGGGAGGGCCTACGAGCAGTACTTC
TRBJ2-7,TRBD1,TRBV7-2,NA,CASSLPRTGVHEQYF,TGTGCCAGCAGCTTACCAAGGACAGGGGTTCACGAGCAGTACTTC
TRBJ2-7,NA,TRBV11-2,NA,CASSLGHEQYF,TGTGCCAGCAGCTTAGGGCACGAGCAGTACTTC
TRBJ2-5,NA,TRBV4-3,NA,CASSPDSRFGETQYF,TGCGCCAGCAGCCCTGATTCGCGGTTCGGGGAGACCCAGTACTTC